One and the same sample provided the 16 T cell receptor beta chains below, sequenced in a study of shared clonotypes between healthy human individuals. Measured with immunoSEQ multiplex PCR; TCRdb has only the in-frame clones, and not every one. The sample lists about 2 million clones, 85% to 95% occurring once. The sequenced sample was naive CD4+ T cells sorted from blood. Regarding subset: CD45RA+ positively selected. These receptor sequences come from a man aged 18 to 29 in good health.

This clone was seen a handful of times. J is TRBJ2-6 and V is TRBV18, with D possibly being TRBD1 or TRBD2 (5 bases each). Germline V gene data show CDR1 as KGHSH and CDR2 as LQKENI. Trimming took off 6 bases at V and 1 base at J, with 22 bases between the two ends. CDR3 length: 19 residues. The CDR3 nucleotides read TGTGCCAGCTCCTCCGGGACCGATAAGAAGGGTTCTGGGGCCAACGTCCTGACTTTC. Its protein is CASSSGTDKKGSGANVLTF.

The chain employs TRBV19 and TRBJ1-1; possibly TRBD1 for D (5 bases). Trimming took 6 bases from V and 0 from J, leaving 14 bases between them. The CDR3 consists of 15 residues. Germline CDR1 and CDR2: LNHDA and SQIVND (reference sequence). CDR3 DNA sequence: TGTGCCAGTAGCGTTACACAGGTCATGAACACTGAAGCTTTCTTT. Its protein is CASSVTQVMNTEAFF.

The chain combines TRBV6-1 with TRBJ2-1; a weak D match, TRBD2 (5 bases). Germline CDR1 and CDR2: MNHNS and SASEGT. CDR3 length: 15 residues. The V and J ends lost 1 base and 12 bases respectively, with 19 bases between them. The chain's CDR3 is CASSEGLEGYRWQFF. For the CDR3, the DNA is TGTGCCAGCAGTGAAGGTCTAGAGGGTTATCGTTGGCAGTTCTTC.

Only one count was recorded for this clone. The CDR3 coding sequence is TGTGCCAGCACCTCCGGGGCGGGAAGAGAGACCCAGTACTTC. It yields the protein CASTSGAGRETQYF. V usage is TRBV28 and J usage is TRBJ2-5; possibly TRBD2 for D (6 bases). Germline CDR1 is MDHEN and CDR2 is SYDVKM. Between the trimmed V and J ends, which lost 7 bases and 4 bases, there was a span of 16 bases. The CDR3 sequence is 14 residues long.

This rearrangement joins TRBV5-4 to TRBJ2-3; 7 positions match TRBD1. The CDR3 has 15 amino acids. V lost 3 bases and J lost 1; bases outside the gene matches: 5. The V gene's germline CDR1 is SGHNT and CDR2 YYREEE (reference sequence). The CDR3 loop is CASSSTGTGTDTQYF. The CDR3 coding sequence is TGTGCCAGCAGCTCAACCGGGACAGGCACAGATACGCAGTATTTT.

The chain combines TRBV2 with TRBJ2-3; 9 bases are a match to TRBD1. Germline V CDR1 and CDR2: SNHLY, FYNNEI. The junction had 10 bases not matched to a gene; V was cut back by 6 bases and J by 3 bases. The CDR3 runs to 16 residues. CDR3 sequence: CASSGDRVFSTDTQYF. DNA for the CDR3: TGTGCCAGCAGCGGGGACAGGGTGTTTTCTACAGATACGCAGTATTTT.

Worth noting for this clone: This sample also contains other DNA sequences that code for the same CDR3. In DNA form, the CDR3 reads TGCGCCAGCAGCTTGGACGGGCCATACGAGCAGTACTTC. Amino acid sequence: CASSLDGPYEQYF. This chain links TRBV5-1 with TRBJ2-7; D gene uncertain. The CDR3 consists of 13 residues. The V end lost 0 bases, the J end lost 4 bases, and 8 bases lay between the germline ends. Germline V lookup: CDR1 SGHRS, CDR2 YFSETQ.

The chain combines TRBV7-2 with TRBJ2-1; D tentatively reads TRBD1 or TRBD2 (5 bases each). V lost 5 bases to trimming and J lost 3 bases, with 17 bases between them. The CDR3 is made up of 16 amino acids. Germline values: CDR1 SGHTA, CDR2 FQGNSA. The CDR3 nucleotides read TGTGCCAGCAGCCTAGACGCACTGGGGGTCTACAATGAGCAGTTCTTC. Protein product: CASSLDALGVYNEQFF.

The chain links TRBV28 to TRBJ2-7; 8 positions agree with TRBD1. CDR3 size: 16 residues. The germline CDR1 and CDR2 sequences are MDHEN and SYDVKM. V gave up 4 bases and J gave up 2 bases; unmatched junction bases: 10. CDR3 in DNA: TGTGCCAGCAGTTCCGAAAGGACAGGGCACCCCTACGAGCAGTACTTC. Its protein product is CASSSERTGHPYEQYF.

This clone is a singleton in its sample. This chain's CDR3 is CASSYGVAIDEQFF. The CDR3 DNA follows: TGTGCCAGCAGCTACGGGGTAGCTATCGATGAGCAGTTCTTC. The chain employs TRBV11-3 and TRBJ2-1; TRBD2 is a possible D gene (5 bases). The CDR3 runs 14 residues. Trimming removed 4 bases at V and 8 bases at J, with 15 bases between. The germline V gene encodes CDR1 SGHNT and CDR2 YENEEA.

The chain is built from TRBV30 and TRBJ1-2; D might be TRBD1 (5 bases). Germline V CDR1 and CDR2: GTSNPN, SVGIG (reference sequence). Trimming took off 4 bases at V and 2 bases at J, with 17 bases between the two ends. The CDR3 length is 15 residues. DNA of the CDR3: TGTGCCTGGACCTCGGGGCAGGGCGGCAACTATGGCTACACCTTC. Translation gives CAWTSGQGGNYGYTF.

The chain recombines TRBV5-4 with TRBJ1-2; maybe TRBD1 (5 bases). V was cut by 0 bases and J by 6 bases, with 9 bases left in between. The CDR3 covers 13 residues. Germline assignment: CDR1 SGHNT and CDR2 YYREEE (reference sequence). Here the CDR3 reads CASSLEPGNGYTF. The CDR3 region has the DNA TGTGCCAGCAGCTTGGAACCAGGGAATGGCTACACCTTC.

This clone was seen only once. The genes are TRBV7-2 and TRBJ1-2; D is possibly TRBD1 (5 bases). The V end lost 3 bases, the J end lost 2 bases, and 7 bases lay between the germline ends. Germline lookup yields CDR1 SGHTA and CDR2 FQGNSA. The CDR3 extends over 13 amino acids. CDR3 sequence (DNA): TGTGCCAGCAGCTTCTGGGACAACTATGGCTACACCTTC. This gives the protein CASSFWDNYGYTF.

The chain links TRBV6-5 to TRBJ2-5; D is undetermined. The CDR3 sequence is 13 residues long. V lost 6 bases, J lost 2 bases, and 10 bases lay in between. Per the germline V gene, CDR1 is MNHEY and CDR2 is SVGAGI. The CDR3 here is CASRTAKQETQYF. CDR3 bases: TGTGCCAGCAGGACGGCAAAGCAAGAGACCCAGTACTTC.

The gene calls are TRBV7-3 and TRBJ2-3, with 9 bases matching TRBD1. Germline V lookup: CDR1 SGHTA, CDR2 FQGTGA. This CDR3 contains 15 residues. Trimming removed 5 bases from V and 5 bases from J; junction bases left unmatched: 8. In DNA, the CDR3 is TGTGCCAGCAGCCCCCGACAGGGGGGAGGAGATACGCAGTATTTT. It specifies CASSPRQGGGDTQYF.

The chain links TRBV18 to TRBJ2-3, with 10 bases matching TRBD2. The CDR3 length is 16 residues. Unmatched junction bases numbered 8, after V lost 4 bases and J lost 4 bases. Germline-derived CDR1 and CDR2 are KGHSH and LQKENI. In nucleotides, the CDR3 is TGTGCCAGCTCACAAACCTTAGCGGGGGGCGCAGATACGCAGTATTTT. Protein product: CASSQTLAGGADTQYF. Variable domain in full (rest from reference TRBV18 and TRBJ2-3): NAGVMQNPRHLVRRRGQEARLRCSPMKGHSHVYWYRQLPEEGLKFMVYLQKENIIDESGMPKERFSAEFPKEGPSILRIQQVVRGDSAAYFCASSQTLAGGADTQYFGPGTRLTVL.